The 23 T cell receptor beta chains below all came from one sample that was sequenced in a study of early T cells in non-severe SARS-CoV-2 infection. TCRdb recomputed calls from the 5' RACE reads with MiXCR, one row per CDR3 protein. The table lists around 40,000 distinct CDR3 sequences, 5.5% to 7% of them singletons. Sequencing was performed on whole blood. The receptors were gathered from an adult who was a healthcare worker with PCR-confirmed SARS-CoV-2 infection or an uninfected control (not recorded which).

Ten or more counts support this clonotype. V gene TRBV6-1 combines with J gene TRBJ1-1; D remains unclear. In germline, CDR1 is MNHNS, CDR2 SASEGT. Trimming took off 5 bases at V and 0 bases at J, with 13 bases between the two ends. This CDR3 is built from 15 residues. The CDR3 is CASSLQETMNTEAFF. Here the CDR3 DNA reads TGTGCCAGCAGTCTTCAGGAGACCATGAACACTGAAGCTTTCTTT.

This clonotype was detected many times. The chain combines TRBV2 with TRBJ2-1; 11 bases align to TRBD2. This CDR3 has 15 residues. CDR1 SNHLY and CDR2 FYNNEI come from the germline V gene. The J segment lost 9 bases and the V segment lost 6 bases, leaving 10 bases of the junction unmatched. The CDR3 sequence: CASRAPSGRFGEQFF. DNA for the CDR3: TGTGCCAGCAGGGCACCTAGCGGGAGGTTCGGTGAGCAGTTCTTC.

This clonotype was picked up many times. The chain combines TRBV20-1 with TRBJ2-7; unclear D gene. The germline V gene encodes CDR1 DFQATT and CDR2 SNEGSKA (reference sequence). This CDR3 region has 11 residues. V lost 5 bases and J 6 bases, leaving 11 bases between the germline ends. DNA of the CDR3: TGCAGTGCTTTTGACCCGGCCGAGCAGTACTTC. This codes for CSAFDPAEQYF.

This chain joins TRBV11-2 and TRBJ1-1; D is unclear. CDR1 and CDR2 (germline): SGHAT, FQNNGV. V was clipped by 3 bases and J by 3 bases, with 8 bases between them. The CDR3 spans 13 residues. CDR3 bases: TGTGCCAGCAGCTTGAACAAGTACACTGAAGCTTTCTTT. It encodes CASSLNKYTEAFF.

This clonotype was picked up a small number of times. The V and J genes are TRBV20-1 and TRBJ2-1, with TRBD2 matching 8 bases. Germline assignment: CDR1 DFQATT and CDR2 SNEGSKA (reference sequence). V shed 2 bases, J shed 3 bases, and the junction held 3 bases outside the gene matches. The CDR3 totals 14 residues. The CDR3 sequence: CSARMSGSYNEQFF. CDR3 DNA: TGCAGTGCTAGAATGAGCGGGAGCTACAATGAGCAGTTCTTC.

In this sample, this clonotype turned up a few times. The genes are TRBV2 and TRBJ2-2, with TRBD1 matching over 8 bases. The CDR3 extends over 17 amino acids. The V gene's germline CDR1 is SNHLY and CDR2 FYNNEI. The trim removed 2 bases at V and 6 bases at J, leaving 11 bases unmatched. The CDR3 loop is CASSEWSGGGQAGELFF. The CDR3 DNA reads TGTGCCAGCAGTGAATGGAGTGGAGGGGGACAGGCCGGGGAGCTGTTTTTT.

This clonotype was seen many times. J is TRBJ1-5 and V is TRBV7-8; TRBD1 agrees at 7 bases. Germline V gene sequence: CDR1 SGHVS, CDR2 FQNEAQ. The CDR3 extends over 15 amino acids. Losses at the gene ends were 2 bases for V and 2 bases for J; bases not matched to a gene: 3. The CDR3 DNA is TGTGCCAGCAGCTTAATAGGGGGCGGCAATCAGCCCCAGCATTTT. Its translation is CASSLIGGGNQPQHF.

In this sample, this clonotype turned up many times. The V call is TRBV6-5, the J call TRBJ2-1, with D possibly being TRBD2 (6 bases). CDR3 length: 17 amino acids. V was cut by 2 bases and J by 0 bases, with 14 bases left in between. Looked up from germline, CDR1 is MNHEY and CDR2 is SVGAGI. DNA of the CDR3: TGTGCCAGCAGTTACGTGCCGACCGGGAGCTCCTACAATGAGCAGTTCTTC. This encodes CASSYVPTGSSYNEQFF.

The sample holds many counts of this clonotype. The J gene is TRBJ1-4, the V gene TRBV7-8, with a weak D call TRBD1 (6 bases). The V end was cut by 1 base, the J end by 8 bases, with 8 bases between. Germline-derived CDR1 and CDR2 are SGHVS and FQNEAQ. The CDR3 sequence is 13 residues long. The DNA of the CDR3 is TGTGCCAGCAGCTTAGGGACAGAAGAAAAACTGTTTTTT. Translating it yields CASSLGTEEKLFF.

This clonotype was detected many times. The chain uses TRBV12-3 or TRBV12-4 and TRBJ1-6; TRBD1 matches 11 bases. This CDR3 is built from 16 residues. V gave up 5 bases and J gave up 5 bases; unmatched junction bases: 5. CDR3 sequence reads: CASSPGQGVDNSPLHF. For the CDR3, the DNA is TGTGCCAGCAGTCCGGGACAGGGGGTCGATAATTCACCCCTCCACTTT.

This clonotype was picked up many times. The V call is TRBV4-1, the J call TRBJ2-1, with 13 bases identical to TRBD2. The length of the CDR3 is 15 residues. Per germline, CDR1 MGHRA and CDR2 YSYEKL. Trimming took 2 bases from V and 8 from J; bases not matched to a gene: 3. For the CDR3, the DNA is TGCGCCAGCAGCCAACGACTAGCGGGAGGCGATGAGCAGTTCTTC. Translation gives CASSQRLAGGDEQFF.

This clonotype was recorded at least ten times. V and J are TRBV4-1 and TRBJ2-3; TRBD2 matches 9 bases. Germline V gene data show CDR1 as MGHRA and CDR2 as YSYEKL. This CDR3 spans 16 amino acids. V was clipped by 4 bases and J by 9 bases; unmatched bases: 14. The CDR3, as DNA: TGCGCCAGCAGCCGGCTTCTTAGCGGGGGCGGAGACACGCAGTATTTT. Amino acids: CASSRLLSGGGDTQYF.

This clonotype was found many times. The chain recombines TRBV19 with TRBJ2-2; D gene uncertain. Trimming took off 6 bases at V and 1 base at J, with 15 bases between the two ends. This CDR3 is built from 16 residues. Per germline, CDR1 LNHDA and CDR2 SQIVND (reference sequence). CDR3 loop: CASSPWSGLNTGELFF. CDR3 nucleotide sequence: TGTGCCAGTAGCCCGTGGTCCGGGCTGAACACCGGGGAGCTGTTTTTT.

This clonotype was observed many times. The V call is TRBV28, the J call TRBJ2-7; 7 bases match TRBD1. The germline V gene has CDR1 MDHEN and CDR2 SYDVKM. The CDR3 loop spans 15 amino acids. With V trimmed by 6 bases and J by 5 bases, 13 bases remained unmatched. The CDR3: CASSEAGTVSHEQYF. The DNA of the CDR3 is TGTGCCAGCAGCGAAGCCGGGACAGTTTCCCACGAGCAGTACTTC.

This clonotype was counted ten times or more. The genes are TRBV29-1 and TRBJ2-1; 11 bases fit TRBD2. This CDR3 has 17 amino acids. The germline CDR1 and CDR2 sequences are SQVTM and ANQGSEA. Losses at the gene ends were 3 bases for V and 5 bases for J; bases not matched to a gene: 12. CDR3 residues: CSVDLLAGGIIDNEQFF. CDR3 bases: TGCAGCGTTGATCTCCTAGCGGGAGGTATCATCGACAATGAGCAGTTCTTC.

This clonotype was found many times. The rearrangement joins TRBV5-1 to TRBJ2-2, with D unclear. Trimming shortened V by 1 base and J by 0 bases, and 7 bases separated the two germline ends. The CDR3 runs 15 residues. Looked up from germline, CDR1 is SGHRS and CDR2 is YFSETQ. CDR3 bases: TGCGCCAGCAGCTTGTCGACGGCGAACACCGGGGAGCTGTTTTTT. Translating it yields CASSLSTANTGELFF.

This clonotype was counted a few times. The chain uses TRBV30 and TRBJ1-1; D is unclear. Germline V lookup: CDR1 GTSNPN, CDR2 SVGIG (reference sequence). The CDR3 sequence is 13 residues long. V shed 0 bases and J shed 9 bases, with 14 bases lying between them. The CDR3 DNA reads as TGTGCCTGGAGTGTACCGGGTTCCTTCAAAGCTTTCTTT. Amino acid sequence: CAWSVPGSFKAFF.

In its sample, this clonotype was seen many times. The V and J genes are TRBV29-1 and TRBJ2-7; TRBD1 matches 10 bases. Trimming removed 5 bases from V and 1 base from J; junction bases left unmatched: 2. The length of the CDR3 is 13 residues. Germline V lookup: CDR1 SQVTM, CDR2 ANQGSEA. The CDR3, as DNA: TGCAGCGTTAGGACAGGGGGTTCCTACGAGCAGTACTTC. Residues: CSVRTGGSYEQYF.

About this clonotype itself: This may come from a read error, since a much larger clone is one base off. CDR3 nucleotide sequence: TGCGCCAGCAGATTGGGGACAGGGAGCTCCTACGAGCAGTACTTC. Amino acids: CASRLGTGSSYEQYF. This chain uses TRBV5-1 with TRBJ2-7; 9 bases fit TRBD1. In germline, CDR1 is SGHRS, CDR2 YFSETQ. The CDR3 runs to 15 residues.

The chain links TRBV25-1 to TRBJ2-1; weak D call: TRBD2 (7 bases). Trimming cost V 3 bases and J 5 bases, with 17 bases left between them. Germline values: CDR1 MGHDK, CDR2 SYGVNS. The CDR3 extends over 16 amino acids. CDR3 in DNA: TGTGCCAGCAGTGACGAACGGGGGGACATCAACAATGAGCAGTTCTTC. Amino acid sequence: CASSDERGDINNEQFF.

This clonotype was seen ten or more times. The rearrangement links TRBV20-1 to TRBJ2-3; TRBD1 aligns across 10 bases. The ends lost 5 bases at V and 4 bases at J; junction bases unmatched: 6. The CDR3 loop spans 14 amino acids. Germline V gene data show CDR1 as DFQATT and CDR2 as SNEGSKA (reference sequence). CDR3 sequence reads: CSAAPGQGPDTQYF. Written as DNA, the CDR3 is TGCAGTGCTGCGCCGGGACAGGGGCCAGATACGCAGTATTTT.

The chain employs TRBV7-3 and TRBJ2-2; unclear D gene. This CDR3 is 14 amino acids long. The ends were cut back, 5 bases at V and 1 base at J, with 8 bases in the middle. The V gene's germline CDR1 is SGHTA and CDR2 FQGTGA. Written as DNA, the CDR3 is TGTGCCAGCAGCGTGTTAAAGAACACCGGGGAGCTGTTTTTT. This sequence encodes CASSVLKNTGELFF.

This chain links TRBV20-1 with TRBJ2-4; 7 nucleotides align to TRBD1. The CDR3 consists of 18 residues. Trimming at V came to 0 bases and at J to 3 bases, leaving 14 bases not matched to a gene. Germline loops: CDR1 DFQATT, CDR2 SNEGSKA (reference sequence). The DNA for the CDR3 is TGCAGTGCTAGAGATCTCCCCGACAGGGAGCAGGACAAAAACATTCAGTACTTC. Its protein product is CSARDLPDREQDKNIQYF.